Presented here are 31 T cell receptor beta chains from one specimen sequenced in a study of cytomegalovirus exposure and HLA in healthy donors. PCR used 60 Vbeta primers and 13 Jbeta primers. Method: immunoSEQ multiplex PCR; TCRdb's copy keeps in-frame clones and lacks some. The sample includes 100,000 to 150,000 clones, around 83% of them seen just once. Sequencing was done on a sample of PBMCs. The source of these receptors is a girl aged 2 to 9 in good health and CMV-seronegative.

V usage is TRBV30 and J usage is TRBJ2-5; D remains unclear. V lost 1 base, J lost 5 bases, and 8 bases lay in between. In germline, CDR1 is GTSNPN, CDR2 SVGIG (reference sequence). CDR3 size: 12 residues. CDR3 DNA sequence: TGTGCCTGGAGTGGAGACTGGGAGACCCAGTACTTC. This encodes CAWSGDWETQYF.

This sequence joins TRBV5-6 and TRBJ1-2; TRBD1 matches at 9 bases. This CDR3 has 13 amino acids. Germline V lookup: CDR1 SGHDT, CDR2 YYEEEE. J lost 4 bases, V lost 4 bases, and 2 bases had no gene match. CDR3 bases: TGTGCCAGCAGCAAGGACAGGGGCTATGGCTACACCTTC. Protein: CASSKDRGYGYTF.

The CDR3 loop reads CASSLIQGNTIYF. In DNA form, the CDR3 reads TGTGCCAGCAGCTTAATCCAGGGAAACACCATATATTTT. The chain has TRBV7-9 and TRBJ1-3; no firm D call. This CDR3 region has 13 residues. Per germline, CDR1 SEHNR and CDR2 FQNEAQ (reference sequence). Trimming removed 2 bases from V and 4 bases from J, with 6 bases in between.

The V and J genes are TRBV12-5 and TRBJ2-5, with D perhaps TRBD1 (5 bases). CDR3 length equals 15 residues. Germline CDR1 is LGHNT and CDR2 is FRNRAP. Trimming cost V 0 bases and J 5 bases, with 13 bases left between them. CDR3 sequence reads: CASGLVRLGAETQYF. The CDR3 DNA is TGTGCTAGTGGTTTGGTACGGCTTGGGGCGGAGACCCAGTACTTC. Combining the CDR3 with reference TRBV12-5 and TRBJ2-5 gives the whole variable domain DARVTQTPRHKVTEMGQEVTMRCQPILGHNTVFWYRQTMMQGLELLAYFRNRAPLDDSGMPKDRFSAEMPDATLATLKIQPSEPRDSAVYFCASGLVRLGAETQYFGPGTRLLVL.

A few counts support this clone. V is TRBV5-1 and J is TRBJ2-1; D unclear. This CDR3 is built from 11 residues. The germline V gene encodes CDR1 SGHRS and CDR2 YFSETQ. V lost 1 base and J lost 10, with 6 bases in between. Here the CDR3 DNA reads TGCGCCAGCAGCTTGCAAAAAGAGCAGTTCTTC. Translation: CASSLQKEQFF.

The chain links TRBV28 to TRBJ1-4; D gene ambiguous. CDR1 MDHEN and CDR2 SYDVKM come from the germline V gene. Trimming removed 2 bases from V and 7 bases from J, with 2 bases in between. This CDR3 comprises 11 residues. CDR3 loop: CASSLREKLFF. The CDR3, as DNA: TGTGCCAGCAGTTTACGTGAAAAACTGTTTTTT.

The rearrangement uses TRBV5-1 and TRBJ2-7, with a possible D match to TRBD1 (5 bases). CDR1 and CDR2 (germline): SGHRS, YFSETQ. The CDR3 is 13 residues long. The germline V and J ends were trimmed by 2 bases and 0 bases, with 6 bases remaining between them. The CDR3 nucleotides read TGCGCCAGCAGCTTTCAGGGCTCCTACGAGCAGTACTTC. It yields the protein CASSFQGSYEQYF.

The chain uses TRBV25-1 and TRBJ2-1; D is unresolved. V dropped 8 bases and J dropped 2 bases, with 22 bases sitting between them. Germline CDR1 is MGHDK and CDR2 is SYGVNS. This CDR3 is built from 17 residues. As DNA, the CDR3 is TGTGCCAGCTATATTATGATAGCCCCCAAGGCCTACAATGAGCAGTTCTTC. This encodes CASYIMIAPKAYNEQFF.

The chain is built from TRBV6-5 and TRBJ1-1; a possible D gene is TRBD1 (6 bases). The CDR3 sequence is 11 residues long. V was pared by 4 bases and J by 7 bases, with 7 bases between. From germline, CDR1 is MNHEY and CDR2 SVGAGI. DNA for the CDR3: TGTGCCAGCAGTTGGGGGCGTGAAGCTTTCTTT. Amino acids: CASSWGREAFF.

The V gene is TRBV7-2, the J gene TRBJ1-1; D is unclear. V lost 6 bases and J lost 0, with 8 bases in between. Germline V gene lookup returns CDR1 SGHTA and CDR2 FQGNSA. This CDR3 region has 13 residues. The CDR3 DNA reads as TGTGCCAGCAGAAGCTACCTGAACACTGAAGCTTTCTTT. Its protein product is CASRSYLNTEAFF.

The chain carries TRBV27 and TRBJ2-7; D remains unclear. Germline CDR1 is MNHEY and CDR2 is SMNVEV (reference sequence). V was shortened by 5 bases and J by 3 bases, with 11 bases between the two germline ends. The CDR3 covers 13 residues. CDR3 nucleotide sequence: TGTGCCAGCAGTATACAGCAGAACTACGAGCAGTACTTC. Protein: CASSIQQNYEQYF.

The V and J genes are TRBV4-2 and TRBJ2-1; 7 positions match TRBD2. The CDR3 sequence is 18 residues long. V was clipped by 2 bases and J by 3 bases; unmatched bases: 13. The germline V gene has CDR1 LGHNA and CDR2 YNFKEQ. CDR3 coding DNA: TGTGCCAGCAGCCAAATCCAGGATAAAGCGGGAAACTACAATGAGCAGTTCTTC. Amino acid sequence: CASSQIQDKAGNYNEQFF.

This clone was observed a few times. V gene TRBV4-3 combines with J gene TRBJ2-3, with D maybe TRBD2 (5 bases). The CDR3 contains 16 residues. Trimming removed 4 bases from V and 0 bases from J, with 14 bases in between. CDR1 and CDR2 (germline): LGHNA, YSLEER. CDR3 in amino acids: CASSPMRALSTDTQYF. CDR3 coding DNA: TGCGCCAGCAGCCCTATGAGGGCCCTTAGCACAGATACGCAGTATTTT.

The chain has TRBV30 and TRBJ1-5; 9 nucleotides line up with TRBD1. This CDR3 has 14 amino acids. Looked up from germline, CDR1 is GTSNPN and CDR2 is SVGIG (reference sequence). With V trimmed by 4 bases and J by 4 bases, 5 bases remained unmatched. The CDR3 DNA reads TGTGCCTGGAAGGGGGGGACAGGGAATCAGCCCCAGCATTTT. Translation gives CAWKGGTGNQPQHF.

The CDR3 DNA follows: TGCGCCAGCAGCCAAGAGAATTCGGGGTATACAGATACGCAGTATTTT. Its translation is CASSQENSGYTDTQYF. The rearrangement uses TRBV4-1 and TRBJ2-3; TRBD2 might be the D (5 bases). V was clipped by 0 bases and J by 3 bases, with 13 bases between them. Germline V CDR1 and CDR2: MGHRA, YSYEKL. This CDR3 has 16 residues.

This chain uses TRBV19 with TRBJ1-3, with 9 bases identical to TRBD1. The CDR3 is made up of 15 amino acids. V lost 7 bases and J lost 4; bases outside the gene matches: 8. Germline CDR1 is LNHDA and CDR2 is SQIVND (reference sequence). The CDR3 DNA is TGTGCCAGTATTCAAACCGGGACAGGGGGAAACACCATATATTTT. Its translation: CASIQTGTGGNTIYF.

The chain is built from TRBV30 and TRBJ2-5; TRBD1 aligns across 8 bases. Germline values: CDR1 GTSNPN, CDR2 SVGIG (reference sequence). Losses at the gene ends were 0 bases for V and 3 bases for J; bases not matched to a gene: 3. This CDR3 is built from 14 residues. The CDR3, as DNA: TGTGCCTGGAGTGTTTGGACAGGGAAAGAGACCCAGTACTTC. Encoded protein: CAWSVWTGKETQYF.

CDR3 sequence (DNA): TGTGCCAGCAGCTTAGCAACAGGGCGTTCCTACGAGCAGTACTTC. This gives the protein CASSLATGRSYEQYF. This chain connects TRBV7-6 to TRBJ2-7, with D possibly TRBD1 on 6 matching bases. Trimming shortened V by 0 bases and J by 1 base, and 10 bases separated the two germline ends. Germline V lookup: CDR1 SGHVS, CDR2 FNYEAQ. There are 15 residues in the CDR3.

The chain employs TRBV4-1 and TRBJ2-5, with a possible D match to TRBD2 (6 bases). CDR1 MGHRA and CDR2 YSYEKL come from the germline V gene. V lost 4 bases to trimming and J lost 5 bases, with 14 bases between them. CDR3 length: 14 residues. CDR3 amino acids: CASSRVGSSETQYF. The CDR3 DNA sequence: TGCGCCAGCAGCCGGGTCGGGAGTTCGGAGACCCAGTACTTC.

The chain combines TRBV11-2 with TRBJ2-3; 10 bases agree with TRBD2. The CDR3 extends over 16 amino acids. The trim removed 5 bases at V and 1 base at J, leaving 6 bases unmatched. CDR1 SGHAT and CDR2 FQNNGV come from the germline V gene. CDR3 nucleotides: TGTGCCAGCAGCCCCCGACTAGCGGGTCGCACAGATACGCAGTATTTT. This codes for CASSPRLAGRTDTQYF.

The chain couples TRBV7-9 to TRBJ1-4, with TRBD1 as a possible D gene (5 bases). The CDR3 consists of 15 residues. V dropped 5 bases and J dropped 6 bases, with 16 bases sitting between them. Germline CDR1 reads SEHNR; CDR2 reads FQNEAQ (reference sequence). The CDR3 protein is CASSPAGLADEKLFF. The CDR3 DNA is TGTGCCAGCAGCCCGGCGGGGCTTGCTGATGAAAAACTGTTTTTT.

The table lists this clone with a few counts. The chain employs TRBV7-2 and TRBJ2-1; no firm D call. Germline CDR1 reads SGHTA; CDR2 reads FQGNSA. V was clipped by 6 bases and J by 7 bases, with 7 bases between them. The CDR3 totals 11 residues. The CDR3 is CASRGLNEQFF. CDR3 nucleotides: TGTGCCAGCAGGGGCTTAAATGAGCAGTTCTTC.

The chain carries TRBV18 and TRBJ2-3; TRBD2 agrees at 9 bases. This CDR3 contains 15 residues. In germline, CDR1 is KGHSH, CDR2 LQKENI. The J segment lost 4 bases and the V segment lost 3 bases, leaving 5 bases of the junction unmatched. DNA for the CDR3: TGTGCCAGCTCACCGAGTCTAGCGGGATCAGATACGCAGTATTTT. This gives the protein CASSPSLAGSDTQYF. The full variable domain, completed using reference TRBV18 and TRBJ2-3, is NAGVMQNPRHLVRRRGQEARLRCSPMKGHSHVYWYRQLPEEGLKFMVYLQKENIIDESGMPKERFSAEFPKEGPSILRIQQVVRGDSAAYFCASSPSLAGSDTQYFGPGTRLTVL.

The rearrangement links TRBV29-1 to TRBJ2-7; 9 bases map to TRBD2. CDR1 and CDR2 from the germline V gene are SQVTM and ANQGSEA. The V gene end was trimmed by 8 bases and the J gene end by 1 base; junction bases not matched to a gene: 6. This CDR3 is built from 13 residues. The CDR3 coding sequence is TGCAGCACTACGAGCGGGGGGTCCTACGAGCAGTACTTC. Translated, it gives CSTTSGGSYEQYF.

The chain employs TRBV5-1 and TRBJ2-2; weak D call: TRBD2 (5 bases). There are 14 residues in the CDR3. Trimming pared 7 bases from V and 0 bases from J, leaving 10 bases between. The germline V gene encodes CDR1 SGHRS and CDR2 YFSETQ. DNA of the CDR3: TGCGCCAGCTGCCCCGGGGCGAACACCGGGGAGCTGTTTTTT. Its translation: CASCPGANTGELFF. The entire variable domain, with the rest obtained from reference TRBV5-1 and TRBJ2-2, is as follows: KAGVTQTPRYLIKTRGQQVTLSCSPISGHRSVSWYQQTPGQGLQFLFEYFSETQRNKGNFPGRFSGRQFSNSRSEMNVSTLELGDSALYLCASCPGANTGELFFGEGSRLTVL.

As for this clone: At one end the junction does not follow the germline gene, possibly because of a read error. The chain carries TRBV5-1 and TRBJ2-1, with TRBD2 matching over 13 bases. This CDR3 spans 15 amino acids. Per germline, CDR1 SGHRS and CDR2 YFSETQ. The CDR3 sequence: CASSLAGTSGEARVF. As DNA, the CDR3 is TGCGCCAGCAGCTTGGCCGGGACTAGCGGGGAGGCCCGGGTCTTC.

The chain employs TRBV7-3 and TRBJ2-7; a weak D match, TRBD1 (6 bases). From germline, CDR1 is SGHTA and CDR2 FQGTGA. V lost 0 bases, J lost 7 bases, and 10 bases lay in between. The CDR3 is 13 residues long. The DNA for the CDR3 is TGTGCCAGCAGCTTAACCCTCCAGGGGGAGCAGTACTTC. It encodes CASSLTLQGEQYF.

Here the CDR3 DNA reads TGTGCCAGCAGCAAAGAATCGGGGAGCAGGTTAAGAGAAACCCAGTACTTC. Translated, it gives CASSKESGSRLRETQYF. This chain joins TRBV21-1 and TRBJ2-5; the table names TRBD2, a call not compared with the DNA. TRBV21-1 is described as a pseudogene. The CDR3 runs 17 residues.

The rearrangement joins TRBV7-3 to TRBJ2-3, with D possibly TRBD2 on 5 matching bases. Trimming took off 6 bases at V and 4 bases at J, with 14 bases between the two ends. This CDR3 contains 14 residues. From germline, CDR1 is SGHTA and CDR2 FQGTGA. CDR3: CASRGFGGPDTQYF. Written as DNA, the CDR3 is TGTGCCAGCAGGGGGTTCGGAGGACCAGATACGCAGTATTTT.

The chain is built from TRBV7-2 and TRBJ2-7; D perhaps matches TRBD1 (5 bases). The V end lost 1 base, the J end lost 4 bases, and 8 bases lay between the germline ends. Looked up from germline, CDR1 is SGHTA and CDR2 is FQGNSA. The CDR3 is made up of 13 amino acids. The chain's CDR3 is CASSLVSGYEQYF. CDR3 in DNA: TGTGCCAGCAGCTTAGTATCAGGGTACGAGCAGTACTTC.

The V gene is TRBV5-6, the J gene TRBJ2-1; 8 nucleotides line up with TRBD1. This CDR3 spans 14 amino acids. Germline values: CDR1 SGHDT, CDR2 YYEEEE. J gave up 4 bases and V 4 bases, and 4 bases lay outside the gene matches. The CDR3, as DNA: TGTGCCAGCAGCCCCAGGGACAGGTACAATGAGCAGTTCTTC. Translating gives CASSPRDRYNEQFF.